This T cell receptor beta chain was documented in a study of blood T cell repertoires in COVID-19. Study as a whole: Spain, Italy and the United States supplied samples that represented acute and convalescent COVID-19. PBMCs, B-cell-depleted T cells, or T cells were the source of the cDNA or gDNA that made up the material.

Some clones are missing from TCRdb's copy, which holds only in-frame ones; the method was immunoSEQ multiplex PCR. Of around 190,000 clones in the sample, more than 70% were seen once. Sequenced material: peripheral blood. This sequence was found in a human donor in a cohort sampled during active COVID-19.

CDR3 nucleotide sequence: TGCAGCGTTGAAGGGGGCGAGACTGAAGCTTTCTTT. The encoded protein is CSVEGGETEAFF. The chain is built from TRBV29-1 and TRBJ1-1, with D maybe TRBD1 (5 bases). The length of the CDR3 is 12 residues. The V and J ends lost 1 base and 5 bases respectively, with 8 bases between them. In germline, CDR1 is SQVTM, CDR2 ANQGSEA. The variable domain in full, completed from reference TRBV29-1 and TRBJ1-1, reads SAVISQKPSRDICQRGTSLTIQCQVDSQVTMMFWYRQQPGQSLTLIATANQGSEATYESGFVIDKFPISRPNLTFSTLTVSNMSPEDSSIYLCSVEGGETEAFFGQGTRLTVV.